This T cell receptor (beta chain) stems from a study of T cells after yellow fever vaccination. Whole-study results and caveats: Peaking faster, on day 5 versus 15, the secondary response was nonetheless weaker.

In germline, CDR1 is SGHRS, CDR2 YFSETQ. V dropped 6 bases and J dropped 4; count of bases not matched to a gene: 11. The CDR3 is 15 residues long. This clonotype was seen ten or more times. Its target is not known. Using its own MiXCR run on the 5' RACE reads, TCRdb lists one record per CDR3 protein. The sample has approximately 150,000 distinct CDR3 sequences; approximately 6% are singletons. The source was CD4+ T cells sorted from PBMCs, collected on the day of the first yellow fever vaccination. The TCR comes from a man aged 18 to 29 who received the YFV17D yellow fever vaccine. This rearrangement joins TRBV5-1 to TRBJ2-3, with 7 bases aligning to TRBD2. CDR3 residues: CASTPTPGGADTQYF. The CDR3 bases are TGCGCCAGCACCCCAACGCCGGGGGGTGCAGATACGCAGTATTTT.